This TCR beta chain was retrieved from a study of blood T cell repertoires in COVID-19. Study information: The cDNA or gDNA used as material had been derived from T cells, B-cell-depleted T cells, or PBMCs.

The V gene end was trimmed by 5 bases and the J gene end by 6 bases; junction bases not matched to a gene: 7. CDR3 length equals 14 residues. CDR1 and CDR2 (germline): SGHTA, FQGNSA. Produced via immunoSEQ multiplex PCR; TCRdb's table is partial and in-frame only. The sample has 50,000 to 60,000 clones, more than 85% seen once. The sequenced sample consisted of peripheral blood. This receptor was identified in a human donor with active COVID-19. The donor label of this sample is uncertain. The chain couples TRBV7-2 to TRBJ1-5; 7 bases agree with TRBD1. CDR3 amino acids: CASSHTGVGQPQHF. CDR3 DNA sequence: TGTGCCAGCAGCCATACAGGGGTGGGTCAGCCCCAGCATTTT.